The T cell receptor beta chain under discussion was sequenced for a study of radiation and T cells in renal cell carcinoma. Broader study findings: Pretreatment tumor biopsies were lacking, so baseline clonotypes are unknown.

Here immunoSEQ multiplex PCR was the method, and the copy in TCRdb shows in-frame clones only, minus some. This table holds more than 65,000 clones, 80% to 90% found once. Concerning this clone: Its antigen remains unidentified.

V was clipped by 7 bases and J by 3 bases, with 15 bases between them. This CDR3 has 14 amino acids. Germline V lookup: CDR1 MNHEY, CDR2 SVGAGI. Documented time point: blood 2 weeks post-SBRT. Described treatment: 15 Gy SBRT to primary tumor, nephrectomy 4 weeks later. The receptor comes from a woman aged 50 to 60 with renal cell carcinoma. The sample consisted of blood, taken from a patient whose treatment included radiotherapy and nephrectomy. The rearrangement uses TRBV6-5 and TRBJ1-1; D is ambiguous. The CDR3 spells CASKPYSRYTEAFF. CDR3 sequence (DNA): TGTGCCAGCAAACCCTATAGCCGTTACACTGAAGCTTTCTTT.